This TCR beta chain came from a study of identical twins. Study-wide results and limits: Conclusions came from cross-sectional statistical analysis, not from following the same donors.

V was pared by 7 bases and J by 0 bases, with 11 bases between. Per the germline V gene, CDR1 is SGHRS and CDR2 is YFSETQ. This CDR3 has 14 residues. TCRdb reanalysed the 5' RACE reads using MiXCR and keeps one entry per CDR3 protein. The data hold around 690,000 distinct CDR3 sequences, with around 21% observed a single time. Only a few counts were recorded for this clonotype. What it binds is unknown. This sample was also put to use in a study of T cells expressing NK-cell markers. As that study records: In a group of several donors, dominant NKG2C+ clonotypes represented roughly 1.0-7.0% of CD8+ T cells. One observes that, in a few donors, these clonotypes were also the leading ones within the CD3+CD56-NKG2C+ fraction.

The sequenced material came from PBMCs. This receptor was obtained from a young woman in good health. The chain carries TRBV5-1 and TRBJ2-1; D might be TRBD1 or TRBD2, each matching 5 bases. The CDR3, as DNA: TGCGCCAGCGGCATGGGGGACTCCTACAATGAGCAGTTCTTC. Translation: CASGMGDSYNEQFF.